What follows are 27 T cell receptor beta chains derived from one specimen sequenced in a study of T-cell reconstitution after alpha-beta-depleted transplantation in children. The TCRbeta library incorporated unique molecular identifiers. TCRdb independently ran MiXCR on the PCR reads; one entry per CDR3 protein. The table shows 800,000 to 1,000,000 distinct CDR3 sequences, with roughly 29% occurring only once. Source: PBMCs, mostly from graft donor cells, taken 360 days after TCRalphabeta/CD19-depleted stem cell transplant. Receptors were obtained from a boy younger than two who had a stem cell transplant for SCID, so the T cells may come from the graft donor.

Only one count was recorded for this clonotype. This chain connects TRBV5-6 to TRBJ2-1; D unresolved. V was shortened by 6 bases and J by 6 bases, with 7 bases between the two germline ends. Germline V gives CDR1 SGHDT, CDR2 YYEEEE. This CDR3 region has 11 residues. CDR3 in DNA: TGTGCCAGCAACGGGCTCAATGAGCAGTTCTTC. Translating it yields CASNGLNEQFF.

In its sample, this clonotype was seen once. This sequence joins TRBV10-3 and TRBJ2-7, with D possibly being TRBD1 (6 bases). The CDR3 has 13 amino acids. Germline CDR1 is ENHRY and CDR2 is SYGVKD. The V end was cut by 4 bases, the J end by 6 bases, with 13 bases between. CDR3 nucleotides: TGTGCCATCAGTGGGGGGCAGGACCGCGAGCAGTACTTC. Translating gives CAISGGQDREQYF.

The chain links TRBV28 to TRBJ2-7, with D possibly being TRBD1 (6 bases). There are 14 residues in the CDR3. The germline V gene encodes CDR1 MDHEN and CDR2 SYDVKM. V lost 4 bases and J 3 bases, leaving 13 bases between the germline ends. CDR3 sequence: CASSSTGVNYEQYF. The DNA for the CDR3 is TGTGCCAGCAGTTCGACAGGCGTTAACTACGAGCAGTACTTC.

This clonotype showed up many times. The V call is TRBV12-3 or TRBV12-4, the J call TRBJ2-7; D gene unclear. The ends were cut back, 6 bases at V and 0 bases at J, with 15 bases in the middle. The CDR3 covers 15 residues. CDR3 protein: CASSPLPISSYEQYF. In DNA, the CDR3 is TGTGCCAGCAGCCCCCTCCCCATCAGCTCCTACGAGCAGTACTTC.

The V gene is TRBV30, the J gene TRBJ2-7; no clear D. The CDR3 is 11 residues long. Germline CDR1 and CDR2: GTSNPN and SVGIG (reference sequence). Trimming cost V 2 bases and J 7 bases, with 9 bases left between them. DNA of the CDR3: TGTGCCTGGAGTAATAGGGAAGAGCAGTACTTC. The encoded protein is CAWSNREEQYF.

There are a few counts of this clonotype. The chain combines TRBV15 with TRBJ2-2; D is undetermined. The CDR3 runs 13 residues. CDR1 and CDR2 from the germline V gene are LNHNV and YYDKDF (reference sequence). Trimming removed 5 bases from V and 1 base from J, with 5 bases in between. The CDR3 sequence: CATSELNTGELFF. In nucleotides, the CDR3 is TGTGCCACCAGCGAACTGAACACCGGGGAGCTGTTTTTT.

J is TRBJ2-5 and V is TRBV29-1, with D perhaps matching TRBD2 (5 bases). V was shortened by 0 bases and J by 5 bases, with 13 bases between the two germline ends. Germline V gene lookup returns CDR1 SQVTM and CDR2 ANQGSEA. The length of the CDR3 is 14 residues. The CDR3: CSVEDLRRAETQYF. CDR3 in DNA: TGCAGCGTTGAAGATCTTCGGCGGGCGGAGACCCAGTACTTC.

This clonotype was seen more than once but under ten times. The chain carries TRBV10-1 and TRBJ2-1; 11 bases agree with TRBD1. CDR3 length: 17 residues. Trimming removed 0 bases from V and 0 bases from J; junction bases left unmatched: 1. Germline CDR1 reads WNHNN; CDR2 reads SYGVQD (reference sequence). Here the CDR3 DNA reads TGCGCCAGCAGTGAGTCGGGACAGGGGGGCTCCTACAATGAGCAGTTCTTC. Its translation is CASSESGQGGSYNEQFF.

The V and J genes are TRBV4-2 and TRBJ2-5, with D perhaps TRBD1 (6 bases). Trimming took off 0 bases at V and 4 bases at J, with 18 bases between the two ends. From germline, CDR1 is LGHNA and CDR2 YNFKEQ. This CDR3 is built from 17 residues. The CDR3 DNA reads TGTGCCAGCAGCCAAGATGGAAAGTTAGGGGGTGGAGAGACCCAGTACTTC. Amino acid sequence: CASSQDGKLGGGETQYF.

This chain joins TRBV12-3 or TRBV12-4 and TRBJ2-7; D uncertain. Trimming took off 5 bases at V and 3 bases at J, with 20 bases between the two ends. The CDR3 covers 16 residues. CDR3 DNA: TGTGCCAGCAGTAGCCTCCGGGCTCACCCACACTACGAGCAGTACTTC. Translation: CASSSLRAHPHYEQYF.

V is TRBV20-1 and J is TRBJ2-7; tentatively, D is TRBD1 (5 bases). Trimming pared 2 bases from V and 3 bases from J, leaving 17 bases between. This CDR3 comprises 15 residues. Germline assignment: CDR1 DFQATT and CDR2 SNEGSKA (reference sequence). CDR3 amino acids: CSARPRQIGLYEQYF. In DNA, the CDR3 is TGCAGTGCTAGACCTCGACAGATCGGCCTCTACGAGCAGTACTTC.

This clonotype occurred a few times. CDR3 DNA: TGTGCCAGCAGCTCGATGCGAGGACAGGGCTCTGGGGCCAACGTCCTGACTTTC. It specifies CASSSMRGQGSGANVLTF. The chain joins TRBV5-6 to TRBJ2-6; the match to TRBD1 covers 8 bases. The CDR3 runs 18 residues. The V and J ends lost 3 bases and 0 bases, in that order; junction bases with no gene match: 8. The germline gives CDR1 SGHDT, CDR2 YYEEEE.

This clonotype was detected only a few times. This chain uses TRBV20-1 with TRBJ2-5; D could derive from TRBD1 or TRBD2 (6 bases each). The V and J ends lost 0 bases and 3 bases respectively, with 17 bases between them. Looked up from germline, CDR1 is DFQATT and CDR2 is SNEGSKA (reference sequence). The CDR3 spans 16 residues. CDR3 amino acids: CSARDLRGRMEETQYF. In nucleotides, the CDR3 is TGCAGTGCTAGAGACCTCCGGGGGCGCATGGAAGAGACCCAGTACTTC.

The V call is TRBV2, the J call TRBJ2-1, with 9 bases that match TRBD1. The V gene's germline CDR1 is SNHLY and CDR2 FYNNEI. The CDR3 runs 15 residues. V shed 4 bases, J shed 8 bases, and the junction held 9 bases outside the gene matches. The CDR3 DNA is TGTGCCAGCAGTGTGACAGGGGGGTCTGTCCATGAGCAGTTCTTC. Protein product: CASSVTGGSVHEQFF.

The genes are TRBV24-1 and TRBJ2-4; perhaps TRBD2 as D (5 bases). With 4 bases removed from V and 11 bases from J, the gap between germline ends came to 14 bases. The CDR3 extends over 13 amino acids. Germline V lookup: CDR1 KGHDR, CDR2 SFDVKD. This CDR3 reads CATSDPDGGLQYF. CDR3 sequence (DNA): TGTGCCACCAGTGACCCAGACGGCGGGCTTCAGTACTTC.

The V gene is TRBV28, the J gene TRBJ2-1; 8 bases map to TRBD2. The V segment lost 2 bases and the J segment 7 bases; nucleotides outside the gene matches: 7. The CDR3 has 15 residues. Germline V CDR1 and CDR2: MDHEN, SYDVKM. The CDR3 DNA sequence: TGTGCCAGCAGTTTAGTGAACGGGAGGGGGAATGAGCAGTTCTTC. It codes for CASSLVNGRGNEQFF. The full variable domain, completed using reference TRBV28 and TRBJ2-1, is DVKVTQSSRYLVKRTGEKVFLECVQDMDHENMFWYRQDPGLGLRLIYFSYDVKMKEKGDIPEGYSVSREKKERFSLILESASTNQTSMYLCASSLVNGRGNEQFFGPGTRLTVL.

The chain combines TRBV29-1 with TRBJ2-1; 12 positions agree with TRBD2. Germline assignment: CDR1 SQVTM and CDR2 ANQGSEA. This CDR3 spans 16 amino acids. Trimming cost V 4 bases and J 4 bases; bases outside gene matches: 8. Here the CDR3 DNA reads TGCAGCGTTGTGGGACTAGCGGGCCTTATTTACAATGAGCAGTTCTTC. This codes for CSVVGLAGLIYNEQFF.

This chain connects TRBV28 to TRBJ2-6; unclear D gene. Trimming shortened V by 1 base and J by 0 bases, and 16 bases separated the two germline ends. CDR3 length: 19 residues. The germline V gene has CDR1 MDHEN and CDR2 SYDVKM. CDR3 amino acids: CASSLLWLGLGSGANVLTF. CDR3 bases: TGTGCCAGCAGTTTATTATGGCTGGGGTTGGGCTCTGGGGCCAACGTCCTGACTTTC.

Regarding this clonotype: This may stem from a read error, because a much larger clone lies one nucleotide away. This chain's CDR3 is CASSLGGISYNEQFF. CDR3 sequence (DNA): TGTGCCAGCAGCTTAGGGGGGATCTCCTACAATGAGCAGTTCTTC. This chain uses TRBV7-9 with TRBJ2-1; D might be TRBD1 or TRBD2, each matching 5 bases. This CDR3 spans 15 amino acids. Per the germline V gene, CDR1 is SEHNR and CDR2 is FQNEAQ (reference sequence). Trimming took off 1 base at V and 0 bases at J, with 7 bases between the two ends.

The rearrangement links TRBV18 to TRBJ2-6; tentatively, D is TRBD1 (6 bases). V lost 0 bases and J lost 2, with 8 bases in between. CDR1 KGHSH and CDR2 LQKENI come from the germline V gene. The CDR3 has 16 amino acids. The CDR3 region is CASSPPKGAGANVLTF. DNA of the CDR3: TGTGCCAGCTCACCACCGAAGGGGGCTGGGGCCAACGTCCTGACTTTC.

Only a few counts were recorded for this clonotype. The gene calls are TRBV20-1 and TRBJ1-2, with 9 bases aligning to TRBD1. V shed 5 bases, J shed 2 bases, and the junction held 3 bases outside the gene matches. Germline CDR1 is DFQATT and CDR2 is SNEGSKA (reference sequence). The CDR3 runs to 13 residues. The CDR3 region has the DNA TGCAGTGCTGTACAGGGGGCAAACTATGGCTACACCTTC. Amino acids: CSAVQGANYGYTF.

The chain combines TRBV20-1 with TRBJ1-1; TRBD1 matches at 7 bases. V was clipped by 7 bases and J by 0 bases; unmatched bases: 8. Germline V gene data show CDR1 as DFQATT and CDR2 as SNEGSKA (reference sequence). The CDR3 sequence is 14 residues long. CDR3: CSVASGQMNTEAFF. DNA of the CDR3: TGCAGTGTTGCATCGGGACAGATGAACACTGAAGCTTTCTTT.

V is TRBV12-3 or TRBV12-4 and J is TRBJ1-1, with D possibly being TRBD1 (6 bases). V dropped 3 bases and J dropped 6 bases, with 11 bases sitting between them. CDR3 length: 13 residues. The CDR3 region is CASSLNRAAEAFF. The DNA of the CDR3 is TGTGCCAGCAGTTTGAACAGGGCGGCTGAAGCTTTCTTT.

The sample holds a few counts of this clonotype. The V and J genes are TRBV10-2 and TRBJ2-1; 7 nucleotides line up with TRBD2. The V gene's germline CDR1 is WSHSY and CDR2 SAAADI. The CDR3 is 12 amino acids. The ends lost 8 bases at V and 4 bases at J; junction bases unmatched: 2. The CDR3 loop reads CASWEGYNEQFF. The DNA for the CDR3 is TGCGCCAGCTGGGAGGGATACAATGAGCAGTTCTTC.

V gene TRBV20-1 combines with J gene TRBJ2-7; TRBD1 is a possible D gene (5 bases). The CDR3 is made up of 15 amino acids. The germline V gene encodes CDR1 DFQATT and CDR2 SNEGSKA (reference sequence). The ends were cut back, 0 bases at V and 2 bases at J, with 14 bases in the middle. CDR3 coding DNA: TGCAGTGCTAGAGATATTCCCCACAGGACCTACGAGCAGTACTTC. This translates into CSARDIPHRTYEQYF.

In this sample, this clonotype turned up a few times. The CDR3 reads CAIQGGSEQYF. DNA of the CDR3: TGTGCCATCCAGGGAGGGTCCGAGCAGTACTTC. The gene calls are TRBV6-6 and TRBJ2-7, with 7 bases that match TRBD2. Trimming at V came to 10 bases and at J to 6 bases, leaving 6 bases not matched to a gene. CDR1 and CDR2 (germline): MNHNY, SVGAGI (reference sequence). The CDR3 length is 11 residues.

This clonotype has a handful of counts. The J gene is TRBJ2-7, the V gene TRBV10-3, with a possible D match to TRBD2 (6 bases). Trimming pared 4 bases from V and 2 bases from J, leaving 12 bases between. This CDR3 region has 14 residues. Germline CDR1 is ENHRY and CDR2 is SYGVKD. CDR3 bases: TGTGCCATCAGTGGGGACGGGGGACCCTACGAGCAGTACTTC. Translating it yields CAISGDGGPYEQYF.